The rows below give T cell receptor beta chains drawn from one sample of a study of PD-L1 blockade in urothelial cancer. TCRdb's table, derived via immunoSEQ multiplex PCR, lists solely in-frame clones and lacks some. The sample consists of tens of thousands of clones, 81% of them appearing once. The starting material was PBMCs, obtained around atezolizumab (anti-PD-L1) treatment. All receptors derive from a man in his sixties or seventies with urothelial cancer. Each CDR3 is given with its conserved first and last residue. D genes are given only for firm matches. A clone size is listed for some rows: how often the clone was seen (once, few, many), or a class if it is expanded.

V	size	D	J	DNA	CDR3
TRBV28	.	TRBD1	TRBJ2-2	TGTGCCAGCAGTTTAAGCCAACAGGGGACCGGGGAGCTGTTTTTT	CASSLSQQGTGELFF
TRBV30	.	TRBD2	TRBJ2-2	TGTGCCTGGAGTGTATTTCTCGGCGGGAGTCAATCCGGGGAGCTGTTTTTT	CAWSVFLGGSQSGELFF
TRBV10-1	.	.	TRBJ2-2	TGCGCCAGCAGTGCCGGGACTCTCAACACCGGGGAGCTGTTTTTT	CASSAGTLNTGELFF
TRBV4-3	.	.	TRBJ2-1	TGCGCCAGCAGCCAAGCCGCCGGGCAGGGCTACGAGCAGTTCTTC	CASSQAAGQGYEQFF
TRBV19	.	TRBD1	TRBJ1-2	TGTGCCAGTAGTGCCCGGGACAGGGGGAACTATGGCTACACCTTC	CASSARDRGNYGYTF
TRBV6-1	once	TRBD1	TRBJ1-2	TGTGCCAGCAGTGAAGCTTCGCCAGGGGGCGGCTATGGCTACACCTTC	CASSEASPGGGYGYTF
TRBV11-2	.	.	TRBJ2-7	TGTGCCAGCAGCTTAATTGGCACTAGGTCTTACGAGCAGTACTTC	CASSLIGTRSYEQYF
TRBV7-9	.	TRBD1	TRBJ1-3	TGTGCCAGCAGCTCGGGACAGGAGATCTCTGGAAACACCATATATTTT	CASSSGQEISGNTIYF
TRBV20-1	.	.	TRBJ2-1	TGCAGTGCTAGATCAGACAATGAGCAGTTCTTC	CSARSDNEQFF
TRBV28	.	TRBD2	TRBJ2-7	TGTGCCAGCACCGGAGGGGGCGGGAGGGTCTACGAGCAGTACTTC	CASTGGGGRVYEQYF
TRBV6-5	.	.	TRBJ1-2	TGTGCCAGCAGTTACTCGGAGGGCACGTATGGCTACACCTTC	CASSYSEGTYGYTF
TRBV7-2	.	.	TRBJ1-2	TGTGCCAGCAGCTCGCATAGGGGTGACTATGGCTACACCTTC	CASSSHRGDYGYTF
TRBV2	.	.	TRBJ1-1	TGTGCCAGCAGGTACGCCAGGGACATGAACACTGAAGCTTTCTTT	CASRYARDMNTEAFF
TRBV6-5	.	.	TRBJ1-2	TGTGCCAGCAGTCCGACGGGGTCGGGTTATGGCTACACCTTC	CASSPTGSGYGYTF
TRBV4-1	.	TRBD2	TRBJ2-1	TGCGCCAGCAGCCAAGTTGAAGATCTCTCGGGAGGTGAGCAGTTCTTC	CASSQVEDLSGGEQFF
TRBV7-9	few	.	TRBJ1-2	TGTGCCAGCAGCGAGGGGAGGACATATGGCTACACCTTC	CASSEGRTYGYTF
TRBV5-4	.	.	TRBJ1-2	TGTGCCAGCAGCTTGGGGACTGATGATTATGGCTACACCTTC	CASSLGTDDYGYTF